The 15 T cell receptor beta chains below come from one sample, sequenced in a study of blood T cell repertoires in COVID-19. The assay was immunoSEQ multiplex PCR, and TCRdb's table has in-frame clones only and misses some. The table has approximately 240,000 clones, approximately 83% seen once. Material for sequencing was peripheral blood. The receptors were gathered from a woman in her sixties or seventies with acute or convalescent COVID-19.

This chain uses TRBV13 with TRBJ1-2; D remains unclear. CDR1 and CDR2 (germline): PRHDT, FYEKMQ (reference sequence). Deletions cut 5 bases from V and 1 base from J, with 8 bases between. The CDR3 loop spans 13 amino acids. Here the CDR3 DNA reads TGTGCCAGCAGCAGTGGGAGTAACTATGGCTACACCTTC. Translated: CASSSGSNYGYTF.

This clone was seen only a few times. CDR3 residues: CASSPPGTGGQPQHF. The CDR3, as DNA: TGTGCCAGCTCACCACCTGGGACAGGCGGTCAGCCCCAGCATTTT. V is TRBV18 and J is TRBJ1-5; 8 bases align to TRBD1. The CDR3 length is 15 residues. CDR1 and CDR2 from the germline V gene are KGHSH and LQKENI. V shed 0 bases and J 6 bases; nucleotides not matched to a gene: 4.

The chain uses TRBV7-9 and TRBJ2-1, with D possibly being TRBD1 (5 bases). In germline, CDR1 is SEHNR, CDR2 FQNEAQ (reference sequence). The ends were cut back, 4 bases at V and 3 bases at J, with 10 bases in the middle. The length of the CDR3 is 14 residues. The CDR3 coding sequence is TGTGCCAGCAGCTCCAGGGTGGACTACAATGAGCAGTTCTTC. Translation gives CASSSRVDYNEQFF.

The CDR3 DNA is TGTGCCAGCAGTTCCACGGGGGGGCCGGGGAATGAGCAGTTCTTC. Translation gives CASSSTGGPGNEQFF. V gene TRBV6-5 combines with J gene TRBJ2-1, with 8 bases aligning to TRBD2. V shed 4 bases, J shed 7 bases, and the junction held 9 bases outside the gene matches. Germline assignment: CDR1 MNHEY and CDR2 SVGAGI. There are 15 residues in the CDR3.

The CDR3 is CASIARGSYNEQFF. The CDR3 DNA reads as TGTGCCAGCATCGCCAGGGGGTCCTACAATGAGCAGTTCTTC. The chain is built from TRBV28 and TRBJ2-1; 7 positions agree with TRBD1. The ends lost 7 bases at V and 1 base at J; junction bases unmatched: 4. Germline V lookup: CDR1 MDHEN, CDR2 SYDVKM. The CDR3 runs 14 residues.

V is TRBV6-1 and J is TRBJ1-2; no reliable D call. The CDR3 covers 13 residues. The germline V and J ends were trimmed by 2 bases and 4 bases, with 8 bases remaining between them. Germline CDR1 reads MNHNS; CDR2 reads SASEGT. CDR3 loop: CASSENSPYGYTF. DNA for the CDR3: TGTGCCAGCAGTGAAAACAGCCCCTATGGCTACACCTTC.

The CDR3 nucleotides are TGTGCCAGCAGCCCGACTAGCGGGAGGCAAGAGACCCAGTACTTC. This encodes CASSPTSGRQETQYF. The V call is TRBV6-5, the J call TRBJ2-5, with TRBD2 matching over 13 bases. J was trimmed by 2 bases and V by 6 bases; bases with no gene match: 3. CDR1 is MNHEY, CDR2 SVGAGI, per germline. CDR3 length equals 15 residues.

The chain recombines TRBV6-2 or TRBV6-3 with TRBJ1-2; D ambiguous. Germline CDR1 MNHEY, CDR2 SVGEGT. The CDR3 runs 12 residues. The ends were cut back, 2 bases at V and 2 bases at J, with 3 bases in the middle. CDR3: CASSYPNYGYTF. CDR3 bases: TGTGCCAGCAGTTACCCGAACTATGGCTACACCTTC.

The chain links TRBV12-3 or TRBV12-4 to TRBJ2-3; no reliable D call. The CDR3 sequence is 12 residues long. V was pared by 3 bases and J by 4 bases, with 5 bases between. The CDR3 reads CASSFWPDTQYF. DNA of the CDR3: TGTGCCAGCAGTTTCTGGCCAGATACGCAGTATTTT.

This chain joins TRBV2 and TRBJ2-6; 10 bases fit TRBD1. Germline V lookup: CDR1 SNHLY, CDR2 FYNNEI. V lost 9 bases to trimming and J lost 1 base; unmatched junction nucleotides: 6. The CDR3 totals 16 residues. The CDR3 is CASSTGGWSGANVLTF. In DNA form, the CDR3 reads TGTGCCAGTTCGACAGGGGGCTGGTCTGGGGCCAACGTCCTGACTTTC.

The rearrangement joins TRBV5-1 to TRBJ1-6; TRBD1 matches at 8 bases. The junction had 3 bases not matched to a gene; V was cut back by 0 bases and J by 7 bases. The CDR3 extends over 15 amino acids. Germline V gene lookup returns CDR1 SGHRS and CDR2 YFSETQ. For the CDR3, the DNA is TGCGCCAGCAGCTTGGATAGGACAGGGAATTCACCCCTCCACTTT. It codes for CASSLDRTGNSPLHF.

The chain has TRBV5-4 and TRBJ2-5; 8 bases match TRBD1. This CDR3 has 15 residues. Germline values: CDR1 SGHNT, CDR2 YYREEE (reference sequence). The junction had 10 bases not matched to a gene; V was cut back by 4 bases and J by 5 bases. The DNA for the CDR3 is TGTGCCAGCAGCACGGCCAGGGGGCGTTTGGAGACCCAGTACTTC. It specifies CASSTARGRLETQYF.

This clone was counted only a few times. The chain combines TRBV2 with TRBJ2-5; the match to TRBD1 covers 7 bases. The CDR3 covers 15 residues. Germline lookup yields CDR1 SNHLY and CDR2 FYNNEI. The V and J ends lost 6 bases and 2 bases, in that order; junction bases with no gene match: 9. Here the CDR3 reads CASSPPGTAQETQYF. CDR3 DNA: TGTGCCAGCAGCCCCCCCGGGACAGCACAAGAGACCCAGTACTTC.

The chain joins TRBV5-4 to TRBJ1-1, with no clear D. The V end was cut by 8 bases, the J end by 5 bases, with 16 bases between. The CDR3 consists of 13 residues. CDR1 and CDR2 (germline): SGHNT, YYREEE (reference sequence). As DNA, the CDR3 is TGTGCCAGTAATGAGGGTGTAGGGACTGAAGCTTTCTTT. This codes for CASNEGVGTEAFF. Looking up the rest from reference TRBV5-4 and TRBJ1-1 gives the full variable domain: ETGVTQSPTHLIKTRGQQVTLRCSSQSGHNTVSWYQQALGQGPQFIFQYYREEENGRGNFPPRFSGLQFPNYSSELNVNALELDDSALYLCASNEGVGTEAFFGQGTRLTVV.

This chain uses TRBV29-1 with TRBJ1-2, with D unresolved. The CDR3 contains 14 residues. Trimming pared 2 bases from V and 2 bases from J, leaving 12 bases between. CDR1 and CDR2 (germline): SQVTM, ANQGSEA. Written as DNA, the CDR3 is TGCAGCGTTGAATACTTAAACGGGAACTATGGCTACACCTTC. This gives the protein CSVEYLNGNYGYTF.